This paragraph covers one T cell receptor (beta chain) sequence. No antigen is known for it. This CDR3 region has 15 residues. Germline loops: CDR1 LNHDA, CDR2 SQIVND (reference sequence). V dropped 4 bases and J dropped 1 base, with 13 bases sitting between them. No infections or other immune events were documented during collection. The method was immunoSEQ multiplex PCR; TCRdb's version includes in-frame clones alone and lacks a portion of them. The repertoire includes tens of thousands of clones, about 89% of them detected once, and approximately 4.5% sits in the top ten. This entry is derived from a study of identifying expanded T cells in peripheral blood. Findings and caveats of the study: Across healthy donors, higher total template counts meant significantly greater roughly 2-week count variance. Differentially abundant clones: about 1.2 between replicates, 15 to 17 at two to three weeks, less than 20 at four.

The sequencing input was blood. The chain joins TRBV19 to TRBJ2-5, with a possible D match to TRBD1 (6 bases). The clonotype was recovered from a person aged 18 to 70 in good health. In DNA, the CDR3 is TGTGCCAGTAGTAGCTACAGGGTGCCCCAAGAGACCCAGTACTTC. Protein product: CASSSYRVPQETQYF.